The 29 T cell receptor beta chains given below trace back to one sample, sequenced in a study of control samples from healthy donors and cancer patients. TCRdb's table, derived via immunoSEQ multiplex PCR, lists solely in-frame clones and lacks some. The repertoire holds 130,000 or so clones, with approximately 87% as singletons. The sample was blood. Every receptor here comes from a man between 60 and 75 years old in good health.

For the CDR3, the DNA is TGTGCCAGCAGGGAACAGGGCCGCCAGCCCCAGCATTTT. It translates to CASREQGRQPQHF. The J gene is TRBJ1-5, the V gene TRBV28, with a possible D match to TRBD1 (6 bases). Between the trimmed V and J ends, which lost 6 bases and 7 bases, there was a span of 13 bases. The CDR3 has 13 residues. Germline values: CDR1 MDHEN, CDR2 SYDVKM.

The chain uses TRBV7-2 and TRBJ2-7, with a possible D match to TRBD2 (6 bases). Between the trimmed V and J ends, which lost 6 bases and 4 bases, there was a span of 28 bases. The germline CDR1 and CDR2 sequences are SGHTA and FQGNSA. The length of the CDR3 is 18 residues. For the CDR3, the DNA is TGTGCCAGCAGTTCCCGCGGGGTTGTTGGTTCCCGCCCTTACGAGCAGTACTTC. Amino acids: CASSSRGVVGSRPYEQYF. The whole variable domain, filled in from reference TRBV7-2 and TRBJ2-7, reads GAGVSQSPSNKVTEKGKDVELRCDPISGHTALYWYRQSLGQGLEFLIYFQGNSAPDKSGLPSDRFSAERTGGSVSTLTIQRTQQEDSAVYLCASSSRGVVGSRPYEQYFGPGTRLTVT.

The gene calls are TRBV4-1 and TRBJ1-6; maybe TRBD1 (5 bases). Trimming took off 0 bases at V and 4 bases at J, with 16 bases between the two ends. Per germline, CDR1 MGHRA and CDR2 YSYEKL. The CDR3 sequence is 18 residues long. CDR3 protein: CASSQEPLTRGYNSPLHF. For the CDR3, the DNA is TGCGCCAGCAGCCAAGAACCCCTCACGAGGGGATATAATTCACCCCTCCACTTT.

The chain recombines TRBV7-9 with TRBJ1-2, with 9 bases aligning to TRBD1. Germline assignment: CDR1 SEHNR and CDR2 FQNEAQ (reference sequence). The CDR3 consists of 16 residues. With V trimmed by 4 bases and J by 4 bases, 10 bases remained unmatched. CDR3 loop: CASSSMGQGSPYGYTF. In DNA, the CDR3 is TGTGCCAGCAGCTCCATGGGACAGGGTAGCCCCTATGGCTACACCTTC. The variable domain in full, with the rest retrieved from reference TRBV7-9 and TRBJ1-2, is DTGVSQNPRHKITKRGQNVTFRCDPISEHNRLYWYRQTLGQGPEFLTYFQNEAQLEKSRLLSDRFSAERPKGSFSTLEIQRTEQGDSAMYLCASSSMGQGSPYGYTFGSGTRLTVV.

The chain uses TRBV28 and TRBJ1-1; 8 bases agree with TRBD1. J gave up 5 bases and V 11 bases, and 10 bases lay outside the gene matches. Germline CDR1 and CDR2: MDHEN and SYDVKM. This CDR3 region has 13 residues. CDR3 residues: CAGRTGRGTEAFF. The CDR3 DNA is TGTGCCGGTAGGACAGGGCGGGGTACTGAAGCTTTCTTT. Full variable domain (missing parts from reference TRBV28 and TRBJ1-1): DVKVTQSSRYLVKRTGEKVFLECVQDMDHENMFWYRQDPGLGLRLIYFSYDVKMKEKGDIPEGYSVSREKKERFSLILESASTNQTSMYLCAGRTGRGTEAFFGQGTRLTVV.

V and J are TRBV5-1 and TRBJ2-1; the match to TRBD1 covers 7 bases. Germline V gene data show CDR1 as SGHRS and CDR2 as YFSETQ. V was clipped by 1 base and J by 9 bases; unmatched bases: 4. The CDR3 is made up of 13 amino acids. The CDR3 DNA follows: TGCGCCAGCAGCTTGACAGGGGACGGTGAGCAGTTCTTC. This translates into CASSLTGDGEQFF.

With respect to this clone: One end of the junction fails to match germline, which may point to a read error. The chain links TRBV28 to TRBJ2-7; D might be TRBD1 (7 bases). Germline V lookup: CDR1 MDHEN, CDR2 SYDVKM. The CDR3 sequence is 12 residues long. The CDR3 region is CASTELPGGPHF. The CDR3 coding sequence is TGTGCCAGCACCGAACTCCCAGGGGGGCCGCACTTC.

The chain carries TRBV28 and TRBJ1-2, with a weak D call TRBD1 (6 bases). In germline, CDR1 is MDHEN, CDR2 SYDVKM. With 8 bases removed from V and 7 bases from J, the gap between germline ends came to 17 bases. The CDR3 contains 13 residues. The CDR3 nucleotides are TGTGCCAGCGAAGGACAGACTATCCTTGGCTACACCTTC. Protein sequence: CASEGQTILGYTF.

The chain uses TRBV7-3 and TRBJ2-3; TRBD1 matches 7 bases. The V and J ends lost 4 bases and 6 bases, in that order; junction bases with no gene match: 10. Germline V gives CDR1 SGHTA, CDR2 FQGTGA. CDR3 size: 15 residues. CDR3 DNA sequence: TGTGCCAGCAGCTCCTCAGGGGGAAGGACGGATACGCAGTATTTT. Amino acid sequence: CASSSSGGRTDTQYF.

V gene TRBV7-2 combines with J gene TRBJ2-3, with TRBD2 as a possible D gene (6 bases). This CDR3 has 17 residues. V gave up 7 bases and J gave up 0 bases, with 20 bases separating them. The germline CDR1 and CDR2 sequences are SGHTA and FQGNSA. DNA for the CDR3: TGTGCCAGCATCATGGGCGGGACTCAAGCTAGCACAGATACGCAGTATTTT. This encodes CASIMGGTQASTDTQYF.

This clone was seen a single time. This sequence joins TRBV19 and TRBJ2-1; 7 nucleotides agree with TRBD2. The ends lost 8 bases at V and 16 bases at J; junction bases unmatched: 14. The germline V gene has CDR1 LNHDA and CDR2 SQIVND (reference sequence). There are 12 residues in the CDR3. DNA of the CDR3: TGTGCCAGTGGACTAAGTATGGGGGGGTATTTCTTC. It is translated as CASGLSMGGYFF.

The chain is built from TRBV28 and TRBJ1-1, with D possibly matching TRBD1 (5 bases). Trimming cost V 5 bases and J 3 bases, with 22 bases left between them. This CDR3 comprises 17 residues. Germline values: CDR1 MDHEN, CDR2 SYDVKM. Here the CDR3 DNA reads TGTGCCAGCAGTCTAACCGGGACGGCCATAATATACACTGAAGCTTTCTTT. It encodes CASSLTGTAIIYTEAFF.

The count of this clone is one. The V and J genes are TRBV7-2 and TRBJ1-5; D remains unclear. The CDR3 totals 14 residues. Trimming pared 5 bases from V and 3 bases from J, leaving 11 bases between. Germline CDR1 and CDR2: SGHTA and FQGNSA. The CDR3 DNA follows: TGTGCCAGCAGCCCCAGTCGACCCAATCAGCCCCAGCATTTT. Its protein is CASSPSRPNQPQHF.

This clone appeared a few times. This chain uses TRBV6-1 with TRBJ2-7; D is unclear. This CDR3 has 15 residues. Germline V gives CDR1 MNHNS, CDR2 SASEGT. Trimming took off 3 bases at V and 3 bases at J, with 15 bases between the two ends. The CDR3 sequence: CASSEGRSLLYEQYF. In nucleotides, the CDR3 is TGTGCCAGCAGTGAGGGCAGGTCCCTTCTCTACGAGCAGTACTTC.

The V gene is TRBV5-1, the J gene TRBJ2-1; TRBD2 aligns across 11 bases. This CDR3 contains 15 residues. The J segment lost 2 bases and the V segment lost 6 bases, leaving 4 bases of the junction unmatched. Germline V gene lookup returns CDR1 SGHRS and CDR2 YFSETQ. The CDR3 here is CASKMGLAAYNEQFF. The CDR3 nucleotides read TGCGCCAGCAAAATGGGACTAGCGGCCTACAATGAGCAGTTCTTC.

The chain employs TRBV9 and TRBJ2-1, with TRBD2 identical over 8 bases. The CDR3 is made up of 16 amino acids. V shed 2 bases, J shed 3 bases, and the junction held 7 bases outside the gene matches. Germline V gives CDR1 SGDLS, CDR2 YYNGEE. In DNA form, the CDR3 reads TGTGCCAGCAGCGTGCAGGGCGGGGGGCACTACAATGAGCAGTTCTTC. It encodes CASSVQGGGHYNEQFF.

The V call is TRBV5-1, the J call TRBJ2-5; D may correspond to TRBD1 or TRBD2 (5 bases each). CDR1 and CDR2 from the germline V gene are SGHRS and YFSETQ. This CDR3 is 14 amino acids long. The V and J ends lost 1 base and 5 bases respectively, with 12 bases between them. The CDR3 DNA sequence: TGCGCCAGCAGCTTGTCCTCGGGGCGGGAGACCCAGTACTTC. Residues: CASSLSSGRETQYF.

The CDR3 loop reads CASSLQLTEGGYTF. Here the CDR3 DNA reads TGTGCCAGCAGCCTACAACTCACGGAGGGAGGCTACACCTTC. This chain uses TRBV28 with TRBJ1-2; D uncertain. This CDR3 is 14 amino acids long. V dropped 6 bases and J dropped 8 bases, with 19 bases sitting between them. The germline V gene has CDR1 MDHEN and CDR2 SYDVKM.

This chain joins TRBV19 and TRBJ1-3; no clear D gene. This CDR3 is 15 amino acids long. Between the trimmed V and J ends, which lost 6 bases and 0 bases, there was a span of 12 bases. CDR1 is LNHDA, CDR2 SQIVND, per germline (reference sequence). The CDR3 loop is CASRMDEGSGNTIYF. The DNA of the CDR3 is TGTGCCAGTAGGATGGATGAAGGCTCTGGAAACACCATATATTTT.

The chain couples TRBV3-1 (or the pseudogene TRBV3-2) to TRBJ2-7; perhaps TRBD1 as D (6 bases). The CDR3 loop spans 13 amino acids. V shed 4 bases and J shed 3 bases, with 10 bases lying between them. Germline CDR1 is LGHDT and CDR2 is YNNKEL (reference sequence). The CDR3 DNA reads TGTGCCAGCAGCCTCGGCAGGGGCTACGAGCAGTACTTC. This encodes CASSLGRGYEQYF.

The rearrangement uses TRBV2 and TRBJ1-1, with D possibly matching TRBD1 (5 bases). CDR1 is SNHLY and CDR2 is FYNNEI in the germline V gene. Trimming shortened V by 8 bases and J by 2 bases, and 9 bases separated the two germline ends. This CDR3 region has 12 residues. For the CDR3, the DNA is TGTGCCAGCGGGACGTTCAACACTGAAGCTTTCTTT. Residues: CASGTFNTEAFF.

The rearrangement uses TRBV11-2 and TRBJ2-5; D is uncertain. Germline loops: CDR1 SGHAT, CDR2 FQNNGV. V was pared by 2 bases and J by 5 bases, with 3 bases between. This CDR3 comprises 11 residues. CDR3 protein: CASSLRETQYF. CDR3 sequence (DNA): TGTGCCAGCAGCTTAAGGGAGACCCAGTACTTC.

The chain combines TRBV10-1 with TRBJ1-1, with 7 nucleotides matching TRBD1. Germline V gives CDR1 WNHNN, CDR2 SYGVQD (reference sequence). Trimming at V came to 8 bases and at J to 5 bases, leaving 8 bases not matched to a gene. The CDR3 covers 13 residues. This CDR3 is CASSPGQLTEAFF. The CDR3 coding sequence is TGCGCCAGCTCACCGGGACAGTTGACTGAAGCTTTCTTT.

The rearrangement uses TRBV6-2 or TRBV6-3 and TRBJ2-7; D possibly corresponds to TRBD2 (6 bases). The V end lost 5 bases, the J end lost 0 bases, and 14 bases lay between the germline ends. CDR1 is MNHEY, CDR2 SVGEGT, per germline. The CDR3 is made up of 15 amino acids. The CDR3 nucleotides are TGTGCCAGCAGTGCACCCACTAGCCCCTCCTACGAGCAGTACTTC. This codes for CASSAPTSPSYEQYF.

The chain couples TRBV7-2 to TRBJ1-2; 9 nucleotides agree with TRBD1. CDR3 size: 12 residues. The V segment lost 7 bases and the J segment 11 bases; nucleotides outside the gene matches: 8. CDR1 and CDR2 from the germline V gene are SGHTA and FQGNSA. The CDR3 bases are TGTGCCAGCATTAAGGACAGGGGCGGATACACCTTC. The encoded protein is CASIKDRGGYTF.

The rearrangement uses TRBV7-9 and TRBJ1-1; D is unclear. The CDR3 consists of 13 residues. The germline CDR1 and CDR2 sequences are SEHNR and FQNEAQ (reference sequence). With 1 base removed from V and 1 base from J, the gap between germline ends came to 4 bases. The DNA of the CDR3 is TGTGCCAGCAGCTTAGTGACGAACACTGAAGCTTTCTTT. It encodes CASSLVTNTEAFF.

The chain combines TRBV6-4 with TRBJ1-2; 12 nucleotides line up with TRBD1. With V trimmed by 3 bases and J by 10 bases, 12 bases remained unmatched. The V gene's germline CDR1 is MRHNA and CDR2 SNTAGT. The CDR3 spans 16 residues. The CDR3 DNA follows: TGTGCCAGCAGTGATGTATTAGGGGGACAGGGGGCCGACTACACCTTC. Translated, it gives CASSDVLGGQGADYTF.

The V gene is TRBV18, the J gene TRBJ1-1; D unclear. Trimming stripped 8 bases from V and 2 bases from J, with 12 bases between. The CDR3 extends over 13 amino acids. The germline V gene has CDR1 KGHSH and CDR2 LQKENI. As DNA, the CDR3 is TGTGCCAGCACACGCCAAGATAACACTGAAGCTTTCTTT. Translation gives CASTRQDNTEAFF.

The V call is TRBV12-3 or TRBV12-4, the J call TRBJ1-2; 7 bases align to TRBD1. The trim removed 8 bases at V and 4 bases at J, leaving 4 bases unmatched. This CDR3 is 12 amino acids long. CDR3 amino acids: CASGQVTYGYTF. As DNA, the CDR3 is TGTGCCAGCGGACAGGTTACCTATGGCTACACCTTC.